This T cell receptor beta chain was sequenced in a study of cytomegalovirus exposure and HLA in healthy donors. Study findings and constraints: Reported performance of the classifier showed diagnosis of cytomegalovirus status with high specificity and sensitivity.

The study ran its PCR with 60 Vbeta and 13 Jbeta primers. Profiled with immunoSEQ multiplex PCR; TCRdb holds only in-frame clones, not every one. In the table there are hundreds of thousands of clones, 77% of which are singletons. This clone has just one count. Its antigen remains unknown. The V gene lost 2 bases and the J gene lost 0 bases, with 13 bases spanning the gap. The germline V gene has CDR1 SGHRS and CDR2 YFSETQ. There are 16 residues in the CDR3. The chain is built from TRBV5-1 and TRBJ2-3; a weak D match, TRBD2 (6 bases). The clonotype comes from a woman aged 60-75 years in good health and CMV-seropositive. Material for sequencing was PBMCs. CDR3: CASSFEPGRSTDTQYF. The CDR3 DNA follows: TGCGCCAGCAGCTTTGAACCAGGGAGGAGCACAGATACGCAGTATTTT.